This TCR beta chain was documented in a study of T cells in Graves' hyperthyroidism and ophthalmopathy. General study points: From stable hyperthyroidism, ophthalmopathy was set apart by a 13 V-J model. Ophthalmopathy was predicted by the model a median of about six months ahead of onset.

Amplified TCR beta CDR3 regions came from RNA transcripts. The TCR CDR3 was amplified in a first-round RT-PCR using the HTBI primer set. TCRdb reanalysed the multiplex PCR reads using MiXCR and keeps one entry per CDR3 protein. The repertoire holds 380,000 or so distinct CDR3 sequences, with about a fifth as singletons. This clonotype was recorded at least ten times. Its target is unknown. Across 18 months, stable Graves' hyperthyroidism was marked by no progression to ophthalmopathy. Diagnostic assessment was based on clinical symptoms, serum thyroxine and TRAb, thyroid ultrasound and orbital computed tomography. The length of the CDR3 is 17 residues. Germline CDR1 and CDR2: MRHNA and SNTAGT. V lost 6 bases, J lost 1 base, and 21 bases lay in between.

The V and J genes are TRBV6-4 and TRBJ1-1; weak D call: TRBD1 (5 bases). Sequencing was carried out using blood. The receptor was derived from a woman aged 18-35 years with Graves' hyperthyroidism. The CDR3 region has the DNA TGTGCCAGCAGACCCGGGTCGGGGGTCAGCTCGAACACTGAAGCTTTCTTT. Its protein product is CASRPGSGVSSNTEAFF.